The 28 T cell receptor beta chains presented below share a single source sample, sequenced in a study of shared clonotypes between healthy human individuals. Sequenced by immunoSEQ multiplex PCR; TCRdb stores in-frame clones only, minus some. This sample has millions of clones; over 85% occur once, and the top ten carry around 1.1%. As defined, naive CD8 cells were CD45RO-negative and positively selected for CCR7, with terminally differentiated effector memory CD45RA+ cells excluded. Input material: naive CD8+ T cells sorted from blood. These receptors were taken from a man between 18 and 35 years old in good health.

This clone was recorded once. The chain couples TRBV27 to TRBJ1-2; D not certain. Deletions cut 5 bases from V and 2 bases from J, with 12 bases between. Germline CDR1 reads MNHEY; CDR2 reads SMNVEV (reference sequence). The CDR3 is made up of 14 amino acids. The CDR3 DNA is TGTGCCAGCAGTCTCGGGATCTCCAACTATGGCTACACCTTC. It is translated as CASSLGISNYGYTF.

V gene TRBV7-6 combines with J gene TRBJ2-2; D ambiguous. V was cut by 1 base and J by 3 bases, with 18 bases left in between. CDR1 and CDR2 (germline): SGHVS, FNYEAQ. CDR3 size: 18 residues. The CDR3 loop reads CASSLGSVLPGDTGELFF. In DNA form, the CDR3 reads TGTGCCAGCAGCTTAGGTTCCGTGTTGCCTGGAGACACCGGGGAGCTGTTTTTT.

With regard to this clone: A junction boundary mismatches the germline segment, possibly from a read error. V and J are TRBV7-7 and TRBJ2-1; D not certain. CDR3 length: 14 amino acids. Germline V CDR1 and CDR2: SSHAT, FNYEAQ (reference sequence). CDR3 loop: CASSLGDFRNEQFF. CDR3 coding DNA: TGTGCTAGCAGCTTAGGAGACTTTCGGAATGAGCAGTTCTTC.

V usage is TRBV19 and J usage is TRBJ2-1, with TRBD1 matching over 10 bases. The CDR3 runs to 16 residues. Per germline, CDR1 LNHDA and CDR2 SQIVND (reference sequence). Losses at the gene ends were 3 bases for V and 6 bases for J; bases not matched to a gene: 8. The CDR3 coding sequence is TGTGCCAGTAGTATTCTACCGGGACAGGGGAGCAATGAGCAGTTCTTC. The encoded protein is CASSILPGQGSNEQFF.

The V call is TRBV13, the J call TRBJ2-5; D might be TRBD2 (6 bases). The CDR3 totals 18 residues. The V gene's germline CDR1 is PRHDT and CDR2 FYEKMQ (reference sequence). V lost 2 bases to trimming and J lost 1 base, with 20 bases between them. This CDR3 reads CASSLSWVGVGGQETQYF. For the CDR3, the DNA is TGTGCCAGCAGCTTATCCTGGGTTGGGGTCGGGGGCCAAGAGACCCAGTACTTC.

This clone was counted a single time. The CDR3 DNA is TGTGCCAGCAGCTTAGATCCCGGCAGCACCGGGGAGCTGTTTTTT. It is translated as CASSLDPGSTGELFF. J is TRBJ2-2 and V is TRBV11-2; unclear D gene. The CDR3 consists of 15 residues. Germline CDR1 reads SGHAT; CDR2 reads FQNNGV. Trimming shortened V by 0 bases and J by 4 bases, and 9 bases separated the two germline ends.

The chain is built from TRBV9 and TRBJ2-1; tentatively, D is TRBD2 (6 bases). Germline V lookup: CDR1 SGDLS, CDR2 YYNGEE. V was clipped by 0 bases and J by 11 bases, with 15 bases between them. This CDR3 is built from 14 residues. Here the CDR3 DNA reads TGTGCCAGCAGCGTAGAACTAGCAACAATGAAGCAGTTCTTC. It translates to CASSVELATMKQFF.

This CDR3 is CASSPTGEWNTEAFF. The CDR3, as DNA: TGTGCCAGCAGCCCGACAGGGGAATGGAACACTGAAGCTTTCTTT. The V gene is TRBV7-9, the J gene TRBJ1-1; TRBD1 agrees at 8 bases. Germline assignment: CDR1 SEHNR and CDR2 FQNEAQ (reference sequence). V lost 5 bases and J lost 1; bases outside the gene matches: 6. The CDR3 runs to 15 residues.

CDR3 sequence reads: CASSLGPNPYGYTF. CDR3 nucleotides: TGTGCCAGCAGCTTGGGGCCGAATCCCTATGGCTACACCTTC. The V gene is TRBV5-6, the J gene TRBJ1-2; no definite D call. V dropped 0 bases and J dropped 4 bases, with 10 bases sitting between them. This CDR3 spans 14 amino acids. Germline V gives CDR1 SGHDT, CDR2 YYEEEE.

The chain employs TRBV13 and TRBJ1-2; TRBD1 aligns across 9 bases. The CDR3 spans 15 residues. V dropped 5 bases and J dropped 3; count of bases not matched to a gene: 7. The germline V gene encodes CDR1 PRHDT and CDR2 FYEKMQ (reference sequence). The DNA for the CDR3 is TGTGCCAGCAGCATCCAGACAGGGGGTCACTATGGCTACACCTTC. It encodes CASSIQTGGHYGYTF.

This sequence joins TRBV9 and TRBJ2-1; D gene unclear. Germline CDR1 is SGDLS and CDR2 is YYNGEE. CDR3 length: 12 amino acids. The V end was cut by 3 bases, the J end by 6 bases, with 7 bases between. CDR3 sequence reads: CASSDYLNEQFF. As DNA, the CDR3 is TGTGCCAGCAGCGATTACCTCAATGAGCAGTTCTTC.

The chain carries TRBV27 and TRBJ2-7; D is uncertain. The V gene lost 2 bases and the J gene lost 6 bases, with 11 bases spanning the gap. This CDR3 has 13 residues. Germline values: CDR1 MNHEY, CDR2 SMNVEV (reference sequence). CDR3 DNA sequence: TGTGCCAGCAGTTTAGGGTCGCTGGCCGAGCAGTACTTC. It encodes CASSLGSLAEQYF.

The count of this clone is one. The rearrangement links TRBV27 to TRBJ2-2, with D possibly TRBD2 on 6 matching bases. V lost 4 bases to trimming and J lost 1 base, with 22 bases between them. This CDR3 has 19 residues. CDR1 MNHEY and CDR2 SMNVEV come from the germline V gene (reference sequence). Written as DNA, the CDR3 is TGTGCCAGCAGTTCGGAGTTTAGGACTACCGAGAAGAACACCGGGGAGCTGTTTTTT. Amino acids: CASSSEFRTTEKNTGELFF.

Details on this clone: Other DNA sequences in the sample encode the same CDR3. V usage is TRBV4-1 and J usage is TRBJ2-1, with D possibly TRBD2 on 6 matching bases. The germline V and J ends were trimmed by 1 base and 4 bases, with 11 bases remaining between them. Per germline, CDR1 MGHRA and CDR2 YSYEKL. The CDR3 totals 15 residues. In nucleotides, the CDR3 is TGCGCCAGCAGCCAAGTTATCGGGAGTTACAATGAGCAGTTCTTC. Translated: CASSQVIGSYNEQFF.

To note about this clone: This sequence may be a read error, since a much larger clone differs from it by one base. Other nucleotide sequences in the sample specify the same CDR3. J is TRBJ1-1 and V is TRBV27; no clear D gene. The CDR3 extends over 11 amino acids. The germline gives CDR1 MNHEY, CDR2 SMNVEV (reference sequence). V was clipped by 6 bases and J by 0 bases, with 2 bases between them. CDR3 in amino acids: CASRLNTEAFF. In nucleotides, the CDR3 is TGTGCCAGCAGGTTGAACACTGAAGCTTTCTTT.

This clone has a single count. The chain carries TRBV6-1 and TRBJ2-3; D is unclear. Germline V lookup: CDR1 MNHNS, CDR2 SASEGT. This CDR3 spans 12 amino acids. Trimming removed 5 bases at V and 0 bases at J, with 3 bases between. CDR3 in DNA: TGTGCCAGCAGTTCTAGCACAGATACGCAGTATTTT. It specifies CASSSSTDTQYF.

The chain combines TRBV5-1 with TRBJ2-2, with D tentatively TRBD2 (6 bases). Germline V gene sequence: CDR1 SGHRS, CDR2 YFSETQ. This CDR3 has 15 residues. V dropped 4 bases and J dropped 2 bases, with 12 bases sitting between them. The CDR3 is CASSLWTKNTGELFF. The CDR3 bases are TGCGCCAGCAGCCTATGGACTAAAAACACCGGGGAGCTGTTTTTT.

This chain uses TRBV6-1 with TRBJ1-2, with unresolved D. The CDR3 covers 16 residues. From germline, CDR1 is MNHNS and CDR2 SASEGT. V lost 4 bases to trimming and J lost 3 bases, with 18 bases between them. The CDR3 sequence: CASSAMGRMGDYGYTF. CDR3 DNA sequence: TGTGCCAGCAGTGCCATGGGCCGGATGGGTGACTATGGCTACACCTTC.

V gene TRBV7-8 combines with J gene TRBJ2-7; the match to TRBD2 covers 14 bases. Germline loops: CDR1 SGHVS, CDR2 FQNEAQ. The CDR3 spans 16 residues. J lost 7 bases, V lost 4 bases, and 9 bases had no gene match. The CDR3 protein is CASSSGLAGGEGEQYF. DNA for the CDR3: TGTGCCAGCAGCTCAGGACTAGCGGGAGGCGAGGGGGAGCAGTACTTC.

This clone was counted a few times. The chain couples TRBV2 to TRBJ1-4, with 9 bases that match TRBD1. The CDR3 sequence is 12 residues long. J was trimmed by 8 bases and V by 8 bases; bases with no gene match: 3. Germline V gene lookup returns CDR1 SNHLY and CDR2 FYNNEI. CDR3: CASGTGKEKLFF. As DNA, the CDR3 is TGTGCCAGCGGGACAGGGAAGGAAAAACTGTTTTTT.

J is TRBJ2-3 and V is TRBV14; D remains unclear. The CDR3 has 12 residues. Germline V gene sequence: CDR1 SGHDN, CDR2 FVKESK. Trimming shortened V by 2 bases and J by 6 bases, and 6 bases separated the two germline ends. The CDR3 region has the DNA TGTGCCAGCAGCCAATTATGGGATACGCAGTATTTT. Translating gives CASSQLWDTQYF.

V is TRBV7-9 and J is TRBJ2-2, with D possibly matching TRBD1 (6 bases). Germline V CDR1 and CDR2: SEHNR, FQNEAQ (reference sequence). The CDR3 runs to 14 residues. Trimming took off 5 bases at V and 7 bases at J, with 14 bases between the two ends. The CDR3 nucleotides are TGTGCCAGCAGCCCTCCCCAGGGGAGCGGGGAGCTGTTTTTT. Protein: CASSPPQGSGELFF.

The chain recombines TRBV2 with TRBJ1-2, with 9 nucleotides matching TRBD1. The V segment lost 2 bases and the J segment 6 bases; nucleotides outside the gene matches: 1. The CDR3 covers 13 residues. In germline, CDR1 is SNHLY, CDR2 FYNNEI. In DNA, the CDR3 is TGTGCCAGCAGTGAAAGGGACAGGGATGGCTACACCTTC. Its translation is CASSERDRDGYTF.

The chain uses TRBV2 and TRBJ2-7, with 9 nucleotides matching TRBD2. Germline CDR1 SNHLY, CDR2 FYNNEI. Trimming removed 3 bases from V and 6 bases from J; junction bases left unmatched: 6. The CDR3 contains 14 residues. The DNA of the CDR3 is TGTGCCAGCAGTGATGCGGGGGGGCCCGTCGAGCAGTACTTC. This encodes CASSDAGGPVEQYF. Looking up the rest from reference TRBV2 and TRBJ2-7 gives the full variable domain: EPEVTQTPSHQVTQMGQEVILRCVPISNHLYFYWYRQILGQKVEFLVSFYNNEISEKSEIFDDQFSVERPDGSNFTLKIRSTKLEDSAMYFCASSDAGGPVEQYFGPGTRLTVT.

As for this clone: Within the sample, other DNA sequences also encode this same CDR3. The rearrangement links TRBV4-1 to TRBJ1-1, with 7 positions matching TRBD1. The junction had 2 bases not matched to a gene; V was cut back by 3 bases and J by 1 base. The CDR3 extends over 14 amino acids. In germline, CDR1 is MGHRA, CDR2 YSYEKL. CDR3: CASSQRQGNTEAFF. The CDR3 DNA is TGCGCCAGCAGCCAGAGACAGGGGAACACTGAAGCTTTCTTT.

This chain uses TRBV9 with TRBJ2-2; D gene unclear. CDR3 size: 15 residues. Per the germline V gene, CDR1 is SGDLS and CDR2 is YYNGEE. V was pared by 3 bases and J by 3 bases, with 12 bases between. The CDR3 sequence: CASSEWSSHTGELFF. The CDR3 region has the DNA TGTGCCAGCAGCGAGTGGAGCTCGCACACCGGGGAGCTGTTTTTT.

The V call is TRBV6-1, the J call TRBJ2-7, with a tentative D call TRBD1 (5 bases). The length of the CDR3 is 15 residues. The germline gives CDR1 MNHNS, CDR2 SASEGT. The V gene lost 7 bases and the J gene lost 6 bases, with 22 bases spanning the gap. CDR3 loop: CASTGNRYPTSEQYF. CDR3 DNA: TGTGCCAGCACCGGTAACAGGTACCCGACATCCGAGCAGTACTTC.

Turning to this clone: This CDR3 is also generated by other DNA sequences in the sample. J is TRBJ1-5 and V is TRBV15; D might be TRBD1 (5 bases). CDR1 LNHNV and CDR2 YYDKDF come from the germline V gene (reference sequence). The length of the CDR3 is 14 residues. Trimming cost V 1 base and J 5 bases, with 9 bases left between them. CDR3 DNA: TGTGCCACCAGCAGAGCAGGGTTGGATCAGCCCCAGCATTTT. Its translation: CATSRAGLDQPQHF.